This paragraph reports one T cell receptor (beta chain). From germline, CDR1 is SQVTM and CDR2 ANQGSEA. CDR3 length equals 13 residues. V lost 1 base, J lost 5 bases, and 11 bases lay in between. This sample was taken from a study of blood T cell repertoires in COVID-19. On the study more broadly: PBMCs, B-cell-depleted T cells, or T cells provided the cDNA or gDNA that made up the material.

Residents of about 25 US areas, aged about 18 to 89 years, made up the participants. For recovered donors of Cohort 3, there were two negative PCRs, clearance, or symptom resolution. The data were produced by immunoSEQ multiplex PCR, yet TCRdb's version contains in-frame clones alone and is incomplete. The sample carries around 330,000 clones, 87% recorded once. The chain recombines TRBV29-1 with TRBJ1-1; D is unclear. Specimen: PBMCs or T cells enriched from blood (not recorded which). This TCR was recovered from a woman aged 18-35 years who had recovered from COVID-19. The CDR3 region is CSVEGQSRTEAFF. The CDR3 region has the DNA TGCAGCGTTGAAGGCCAATCGAGAACTGAAGCTTTCTTT.